This T cell receptor (beta chain) originates from a study of CD8 T cells in ankylosing spondylitis. This clonotype was detected only a few times. There are 16 residues in the CDR3. TCRdb redid the calling of the 5' RACE reads with MiXCR, one entry per CDR3 protein. The sample yields approximately 130,000 distinct CDR3 sequences, more than 9.5% seen once. The V call is TRBV21-1, the J call TRBJ2-7; the table's D call, TRBD1, was not checked against the DNA. TRBV21-1 counts as a pseudogene. Input material: blood, either unsorted or a sorted T cell fraction (not recorded which). This TCR derives from a female donor with ankylosing spondylitis or in good health (not recorded which). The CDR3 loop is CASSKRDTFLFYEQYF. CDR3 DNA sequence: TGTGCCAGCAGCAAGAGGGACACATTCCTTTTCTACGAGCAGTACTTC.